These 13 T cell receptor beta chains came from one sample sequenced in a study of blood T cell repertoires in COVID-19. The repertoire was sequenced with immunoSEQ multiplex PCR; TCRdb's copy has only in-frame clones and lacks some. The table lists some 230,000 clones, 80% to 90% of them singletons. Sequencing was done on a sample of peripheral blood. Source of these receptors: a woman aged 55-69 years who had recovered from COVID-19.

V gene TRBV10-3 combines with J gene TRBJ2-1; perhaps TRBD2 as D (7 bases). The germline V and J ends were trimmed by 7 bases and 7 bases, with 17 bases remaining between them. Germline CDR1 reads ENHRY; CDR2 reads SYGVKD. The CDR3 is 14 amino acids. The CDR3 DNA sequence: TGTGCCATCAACAAGGAGGGGGGGCTTAATGAGCAGTTCTTC. Amino acids: CAINKEGGLNEQFF.

CDR3 residues: CAAARGIQETQYF. The CDR3, as DNA: TGCGCCGCCGCCCGGGGGATCCAAGAGACCCAGTACTTC. The chain uses TRBV4-1 and TRBJ2-5, with a weak D call TRBD2 (6 bases). In germline, CDR1 is MGHRA, CDR2 YSYEKL. This CDR3 spans 13 amino acids. Trimming shortened V by 11 bases and J by 1 base, and 14 bases separated the two germline ends.

The genes are TRBV4-1 and TRBJ1-1, with D maybe TRBD1 (5 bases). V was pared by 1 base and J by 10 bases, with 13 bases between. CDR1 is MGHRA and CDR2 is YSYEKL in the germline V gene. The CDR3 contains 13 residues. In DNA, the CDR3 is TGCGCCAGCAGCCAAGTGGGGGGTTATGGAGCTTTCTTT. Amino acids: CASSQVGGYGAFF.

This chain joins TRBV5-5 and TRBJ2-5; 9 bases match TRBD2. V was pared by 4 bases and J by 0 bases, with 10 bases of the junction left unmatched. The CDR3 covers 17 residues. CDR1 is SGHKS and CDR2 is YYEKEE in the germline V gene (reference sequence). CDR3 protein: CASSPLGAGGYQETQYF. In DNA form, the CDR3 reads TGTGCCAGCAGCCCCCTTGGGGCGGGGGGGTACCAAGAGACCCAGTACTTC.

The V call is TRBV18, the J call TRBJ2-6; possibly TRBD1 for D (5 bases). The CDR3 spans 19 residues. Trimming pared 2 bases from V and 0 bases from J, leaving 17 bases between. CDR1 and CDR2 (germline): KGHSH, LQKENI. The CDR3 DNA is TGTGCCAGCTCACCATACAGTCAGGCAAGGGGCTCTGGGGCCAACGTCCTGACTTTC. Protein sequence: CASSPYSQARGSGANVLTF.

This chain links TRBV4-1 with TRBJ1-1; TRBD1 matches 8 bases. This CDR3 region has 16 residues. J lost 1 base, V lost 6 bases, and 10 bases had no gene match. Germline CDR1 is MGHRA and CDR2 is YSYEKL. This CDR3 is CASRRQGWGANTEAFF. The CDR3 nucleotides are TGCGCCAGCAGGCGACAGGGGTGGGGGGCGAACACTGAAGCTTTCTTT.

This chain links TRBV4-1 with TRBJ2-3; 9 bases agree with TRBD2. V lost 1 base to trimming and J lost 7 bases; unmatched junction nucleotides: 9. This CDR3 spans 16 amino acids. Germline V gene sequence: CDR1 MGHRA, CDR2 YSYEKL. The CDR3 region is CASSQGSSGVRYTQYF. DNA for the CDR3: TGCGCCAGCAGCCAAGGTTCTAGCGGGGTGAGGTATACGCAGTATTTT.

This chain uses TRBV6-5 with TRBJ1-2; D is perhaps TRBD1 (5 bases). Germline V CDR1 and CDR2: MNHEY, SVGAGI. V lost 6 bases, J lost 0 bases, and 11 bases lay in between. The CDR3 consists of 14 residues. The CDR3 sequence is CASRGGGANYGYTF. CDR3 coding DNA: TGTGCCAGCAGGGGTGGAGGGGCTAACTATGGCTACACCTTC.

The chain carries TRBV7-3 and TRBJ2-1; possible D gene TRBD2, 6 bases. The CDR3 spans 14 residues. Germline CDR1 SGHTA, CDR2 FQGTGA. V was pared by 2 bases and J by 6 bases, with 11 bases between. CDR3 nucleotides: TGTGCCAGCAGCTTAGGGCTGGGGGGCAATGAGCAGTTCTTC. Residues: CASSLGLGGNEQFF.

The rearrangement joins TRBV6-6 to TRBJ1-6, with D perhaps TRBD1 (5 bases). This CDR3 contains 13 residues. Germline-derived CDR1 and CDR2 are MNHNY and SVGAGI (reference sequence). V shed 10 bases and J shed 10 bases, with 17 bases lying between them. This chain's CDR3 is CATREDNPSPLHF. The DNA for the CDR3 is TGTGCCACCCGGGAGGACAACCCCTCACCCCTCCACTTT.

This clone was recorded once. The chain employs TRBV9 and TRBJ2-3, with TRBD2 identical over 10 bases. V lost 3 bases to trimming and J lost 6 bases; unmatched junction nucleotides: 7. The CDR3 totals 15 residues. Germline V gene lookup returns CDR1 SGDLS and CDR2 YYNGEE. This chain's CDR3 is CASSEGLANFDTQYF. In nucleotides, the CDR3 is TGTGCCAGCAGCGAGGGACTAGCGAATTTTGATACGCAGTATTTT.

The V call is TRBV10-3, the J call TRBJ1-1; 9 bases align to TRBD1. V dropped 6 bases and J dropped 0; count of bases not matched to a gene: 2. Germline V gene data show CDR1 as ENHRY and CDR2 as SYGVKD. This CDR3 comprises 14 residues. The CDR3 coding sequence is TGTGCCATCAGACAGGGGGCTTTGAACACTGAAGCTTTCTTT. This encodes CAIRQGALNTEAFF.

The rearrangement joins TRBV2 to TRBJ2-1, with 8 bases aligning to TRBD2. The CDR3 has 18 residues. The germline gives CDR1 SNHLY, CDR2 FYNNEI. With 0 bases clipped from V and 2 bases from J, the junction kept 9 bases outside the gene matches. The CDR3 nucleotides are TGTGCCAGCAGTGAAGCGGGGATTGCGGGGGGCCCCTACAATGAGCAGTTCTTC. Its protein is CASSEAGIAGGPYNEQFF.